This T cell receptor beta chain stems from a study of CD8+CD57+ T cells in acquired aplastic anemia. The junction had 7 bases not matched to a gene; V was cut back by 5 bases and J by 8 bases. Germline V gene sequence: CDR1 SGHTA, CDR2 FQGNSA. The CDR3 length is 14 residues. Genomic DNA provided the template from which TCR beta VDJ and CDR3 profiles were obtained. From the reads, TCRdb called clonotypes with MiXCR, one entry per CDR3 protein. The table lists about 190,000 distinct CDR3 sequences, roughly half of them singletons. This clonotype came up many times. Sequencing was carried out using sorted CD4+, CD8+, or CD8+CD57+ T cells (not recorded which) from PBMCs. The receptor was isolated from a human donor in good health, serving as a control. V is TRBV7-2 and J is TRBJ1-4; 8 bases line up with TRBD1. CDR3 loop: CASSRDRGGEKLFF. DNA for the CDR3: TGTGCCAGCAGCCGTGACAGGGGCGGCGAAAAACTGTTTTTT.